This T cell receptor (beta chain) appears in the sequencing data of a study of T-cell memory formation after mild COVID-19. Study overall: Each donor largely had its own TCR clusters.

CDR3 size: 15 residues. Germline loops: CDR1 MGHRA, CDR2 YSYEKL. V was pared by 1 base and J by 3 bases, with 5 bases of the junction left unmatched. Study-level findings and limits: A second wave expanding day 15 to 37 was CD4+-biased; contracting clones were balanced. CD8+ contracting clones occupied EMRA, while CD4+ ones occupied mainly CM and EM. Pre-infection memory carried some responding clones, suggesting that cross-reactive memory joined.

A single record per CDR3 protein comes from TCRdb applying MiXCR to the 5' RACE reads. The sample carries 110,000 or so distinct CDR3 sequences, 22% recorded once. There are a few counts of this clonotype. What it binds is not known. The material sequenced was PBMCs or a T cell subset sorted from them (not recorded which). The source of this sequence is a man younger than 35 who had mild COVID-19 (a few samples of this study predate the infection). Cell type and time point are not known. V usage is TRBV4-1 and J usage is TRBJ1-2; 7 nucleotides align to TRBD1. CDR3 in DNA: TGCGCCAGCAGCCAAGGACAGGGCCTGGACTATGGCTACACCTTC. This translates into CASSQGQGLDYGYTF.